This T cell receptor beta chain was documented in a study of T cell repertoires in cytomegalovirus infection. Whole-study context: The public TCR beta signatures pointed to both CMV infection and matching HLA type.

MiXCR was run by TCRdb on the reads, yielding one entry per CDR3 protein. The profile shows about 480,000 distinct CDR3 sequences, 33% of them singletons. A remark on this clonotype: Its antigen is not known.

Study conclusions and caveats: Cumulative public TCR beta family frequency identified CMV carriers with the relevant HLA.

CDR3 size: 15 residues. V shed 3 bases and J 4 bases; nucleotides not matched to a gene: 8. The sequence was collected from a human donor in good health (CMV status not recorded). Some clones in this sample may be carry-over from other donors' samples. The chain uses TRBV12-3 or TRBV12-4 and TRBJ1-2; 7 bases agree with TRBD1. The starting material was cultured PBMCs, obtained from culture after CMV antigen stimulation. In DNA, the CDR3 is TGTGCCAGCAGTTTGACAGGGACCTGGATCTATGGCTACACCTTC. Its protein product is CASSLTGTWIYGYTF.